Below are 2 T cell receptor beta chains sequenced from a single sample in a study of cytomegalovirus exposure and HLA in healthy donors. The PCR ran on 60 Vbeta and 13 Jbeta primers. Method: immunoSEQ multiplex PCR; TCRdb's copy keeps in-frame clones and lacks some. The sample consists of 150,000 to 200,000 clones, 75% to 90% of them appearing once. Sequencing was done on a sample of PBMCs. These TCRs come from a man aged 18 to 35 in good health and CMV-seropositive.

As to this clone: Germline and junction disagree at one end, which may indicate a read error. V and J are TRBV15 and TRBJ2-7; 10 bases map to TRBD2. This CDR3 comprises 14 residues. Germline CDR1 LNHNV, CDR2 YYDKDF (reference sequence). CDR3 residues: CATSRGTSGPPLDF. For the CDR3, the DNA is TGTGCCACCAGCAGAGGGACTAGCGGCCCTCCTTTGGACTTC.

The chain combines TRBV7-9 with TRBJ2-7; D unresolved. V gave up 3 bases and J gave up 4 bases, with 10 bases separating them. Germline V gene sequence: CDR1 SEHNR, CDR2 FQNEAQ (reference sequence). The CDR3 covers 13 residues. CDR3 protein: CASSLESLYEQYF. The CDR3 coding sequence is TGTGCCAGCAGCTTGGAGTCTTTGTACGAGCAGTACTTC.